A selection of T cell receptor beta chains follows, all from one sample in a study of shared clonotypes between healthy human individuals. The repertoire was sequenced with immunoSEQ multiplex PCR; TCRdb's copy has only in-frame clones and lacks some. This sample has some 1,400,000 clones, with roughly 96% found just once. Input material: naive CD4+ T cells sorted from blood. All receptors derive from a man younger than 45 in good health. Both conserved end residues are part of each CDR3. The D gene is left open where the match is weak. The size field is filled for only some rows; it gives once, few, many or a size class.

V	J	D	size	CDR3	DNA
TRBV9	TRBJ2-1	NA	NA	CASSVGLLHEQFF	TGTGCCAGCAGCGTAGGTCTCCTGCATGAGCAGTTCTTC
TRBV27	TRBJ2-7	NA	NA	CASRGAKPLGEQYF	TGTGCCAGCAGGGGGGCGAAGCCCCTTGGTGAGCAGTACTTC
TRBV14	TRBJ2-2	NA	NA	CASSHIPVNTGELFF	TGTGCCAGCAGCCATATTCCAGTAAACACCGGGGAGCTGTTTTTT
TRBV27	TRBJ1-2	NA	NA	CASDRTGANYGYTF	TGTGCCAGCGACCGGACGGGCGCCAACTATGGCTACACCTTC
TRBV6-1	TRBJ2-7	NA	NA	CASSLQTYYEQYF	TGTGCCAGCAGTCTCCAGACATACTACGAGCAGTACTTC
TRBV5-8	TRBJ2-3	NA	NA	CASSPGWSSGTDTQYF	TGTGCCAGCAGCCCGGGGTGGTCCTCGGGCACAGATACGCAGTATTTT
TRBV9	TRBJ2-3	TRBD2	NA	CASSYESGGATDTQYF	TGTGCCAGCAGCTATGAGTCGGGAGGGGCAACAGATACGCAGTATTTT
TRBV27	TRBJ2-3	NA	once	CASSLLVRGLGADTQYF	TGTGCCAGCAGTTTACTCGTGCGGGGGCTAGGCGCAGATACGCAGTATTTT
TRBV2	TRBJ2-7	TRBD1	NA	CASSAGTAPYEQYF	TGTGCCAGCAGTGCCGGGACAGCACCCTACGAGCAGTACTTC
TRBV30	TRBJ2-1	TRBD2	NA	CAWSGLAGQSTDNEQFF	TGTGCCTGGAGTGGATTAGCGGGACAATCTACAGACAATGAGCAGTTCTTC
TRBV5-1	TRBJ1-4	NA	NA	CASSLVSQANEKLFF	TGCGCCAGCAGCTTGGTGTCGCAGGCTAATGAAAAACTGTTTTTT
TRBV28	TRBJ1-4	NA	NA	CASSLPGTRVEKLFF	TGTGCCAGCAGTTTACCGGGGACGAGGGTTGAAAAACTGTTTTTT
TRBV5-4	TRBJ2-7	TRBD2	NA	CASSGKGLAGVGEQYF	TGTGCCAGCAGCGGAAAGGGACTAGCGGGAGTTGGAGAGCAGTACTTC
TRBV2	TRBJ2-7	NA	NA	CASTPGYEQYF	TGTGCCAGCACCCCCGGCTACGAGCAGTACTTC
TRBV9	TRBJ2-1	TRBD2	NA	CASSEIAGGSLFSYNEQFF	TGTGCCAGCAGCGAAATAGCGGGAGGCTCCCTTTTTTCCTACAATGAGCAGTTCTTC
TRBV2	TRBJ2-2	TRBD2	NA	CALAGTSGSTGELFF	TGTGCCTTAGCGGGAACTAGCGGGAGTACCGGGGAGCTGTTTTTT
TRBV7-8	TRBJ2-4	TRBD1	NA	CASSRFLNDRQGTIQYF	TGTGCCAGCAGCCGGTTCCTAAACGATCGACAGGGGACCATTCAGTACTTC
TRBV6-5	TRBJ2-7	TRBD2	NA	CASRTGLAAYEQYF	TGTGCCAGCCGCACCGGACTAGCGGCATACGAGCAGTACTTC
TRBV11-2	TRBJ2-1	NA	NA	CASSRILNRDTQFF	TGTGCCAGCAGCCGAATCTTAAACCGGGACACACAGTTCTTC
TRBV21-1	TRBJ2-3	NA	NA	CASEVDTQYF	TGTGCCAGCGAGGTAGATACGCAGTATTTT
TRBV25-1	TRBJ2-1	TRBD2	NA	CASSEFPAGGYNEQFF	TGTGCCAGCAGTGAATTCCCAGCGGGAGGCTACAATGAGCAGTTCTTC
TRBV5-1	TRBJ2-1	NA	NA	CASSFLPGLTGEGNEQFF	TGCGCCAGCAGCTTCCTTCCCGGGTTGACAGGAGAAGGGAATGAGCAGTTCTTC
TRBV6-5	TRBJ2-7	NA	NA	CASSYLASYEQYF	TGTGCCAGCAGTTATCTAGCTTCCTACGAGCAGTACTTC
TRBV9	TRBJ1-1	NA	NA	CASSRTGAVNTEAFF	TGTGCCAGCAGCCGAACGGGGGCGGTGAACACTGAAGCTTTCTTT
TRBV5-1	TRBJ2-1	TRBD2	NA	CASSLGPRLARQYNEQFF	TGCGCCAGCAGCTTGGGGCCTAGACTAGCGAGACAATACAATGAGCAGTTCTTC
TRBV15	TRBJ2-3	NA	once	CATGWRSADTQYF	TGTGCCACCGGTTGGCGCAGCGCGGATACGCAGTATTTT
TRBV28	TRBJ1-5	NA	NA	CASSLSPPQRQPQHF	TGTGCCAGCAGTTTATCCCCTCCTCAGAGGCAGCCCCAGCATTTT
TRBV4-3	TRBJ2-5	NA	NA	CASSPAEQETQYF	TGCGCCAGCAGCCCCGCGGAGCAAGAGACCCAGTACTTC
TRBV6-1	TRBJ1-2	NA	NA	CASSKNYGYTF	TGTGCCAGCAGCAAGAACTATGGCTACACCTTC
TRBV7-9	TRBJ2-3	NA	few	CASSLEGRAADTQYF	TGTGCCAGCAGCTTAGAAGGTCGGGCCGCAGATACGCAGTATTTT
TRBV4-1	TRBJ1-5	NA	NA	CASSPVGRNQPQHF	TGCGCCAGCAGCCCGGTAGGGAGGAATCAGCCCCAGCATTTT
TRBV9	TRBJ2-7	TRBD1	NA	CASSVGQGAYEQYF	TGTGCCAGCAGCGTGGGCCAGGGGGCCTACGAGCAGTACTTC
TRBV7-9	TRBJ2-5	NA	NA	CASSYGELETQYF	TGTGCCAGCAGCTACGGGGAGTTAGAGACCCAGTACTTC
TRBV30	TRBJ1-2	NA	NA	CARQQLFDYGYTF	TGTGCCCGGCAACAACTGTTCGACTATGGCTACACCTTC
TRBV5-6	TRBJ1-1	TRBD1	NA	CASSFLDRMNTEAFF	TGTGCCAGCAGTTTTTTGGACAGGATGAACACTGAAGCTTTCTTT
TRBV28	TRBJ2-7	NA	NA	CASSFKSYEQYF	TGTGCCAGCAGTTTTAAGAGCTACGAGCAGTACTTC
TRBV7-9	TRBJ2-7	NA	NA	CASSPGHYEQYF	TGTGCCAGCAGCCCAGGGCACTACGAGCAGTACTTC
TRBV2	TRBJ1-3	TRBD1	NA	CASSELHDRASGNTIYF	TGTGCCAGCAGTGAGCTCCATGACAGGGCCTCTGGAAACACCATATATTTT
TRBV18	TRBJ2-1	NA	NA	CASSPPTEGEQFF	TGTGCCAGCTCACCCCCAACTGAGGGGGAGCAGTTCTTC
TRBV5-3	TRBJ1-2	NA	NA	CARSPSGKRNGYTF	TGTGCCAGAAGCCCGTCCGGGAAGCGTAATGGCTACACCTTC
TRBV7-8	TRBJ2-2	NA	NA	CASSSPTRLTGELFF	TGTGCCAGCAGCTCCCCTACCCGTCTAACCGGGGAGCTGTTTTTT
TRBV5-1	TRBJ2-7	TRBD2	NA	CASSSQSGRAYEQYF	TGCGCCAGCAGCTCCCAGAGCGGGAGGGCCTACGAGCAGTACTTC
TRBV9	TRBJ1-1	NA	NA	CASSVDGLGTEAFF	TGTGCCAGCAGCGTAGATGGGTTGGGCACTGAAGCTTTCTTT